This T cell receptor beta chain was captured by sequencing in a study of cytomegalovirus exposure and HLA in healthy donors (dated by TCRdb to between 2016 and 2019). In the study overall: An earlier analysis of some 600 of the donors reported about 280 Gb of sequence data and 117 million unique TCR beta sequences obtained from around 180 million T cells. Roughly 300 gigabases of sequencing data and 70 million to 85 million unique TCR sequences were included in an early release covering roughly 600 HLA-typed donors. Among the roughly 410 genotyped donors, approximately 76% belonged to the genetic ancestry cluster associated with self-reported Caucasian donors. The study aimed to test whether signatures of past pathogen exposure could be identified by cataloging public T cell receptors. The study profiled the T cell repertoires of 550 to 700 subjects by immunosequencing and related them to cytomegalovirus serostatus. Along with the roughly 610-subject first cohort, a separate validation cohort of over a hundred different subjects was used. The study combined high-throughput TCR immunosequencing, statistical association of individual TCRs with disease status, and machine learning to predict cytomegalovirus infection status. A later analysis re-examined previously published TCR beta repertoires from more than 550 donors and added high-resolution HLA genotyping to investigate patterns of TCR occurrence. In the later analysis, no new phenotypic data were used to find candidate immune exposures; instead, reliance was placed on TCR beta sequences and their occurrence across donors. An earlier analysis of around 580 of the donors used high-throughput TCR beta sequencing to judge whether each TCR beta V gene segment behaved as functional or pseudogenic. Alongside the repertoire data, information on donor age, sex, ethnicity and CMV serostatus was compiled. Genome-wide SNP genotypes for about 65% of the 666 donors were used in a later genetic analysis, which treated that subset as a discovery cohort. All discovery cohort repertoires had been generated using a single sequencing platform. HLA typing included class I and class II loci at four-digit resolution. The number of typed donors differed by locus: about 620-630 for A, B, C, DRB1 and DQB1; some 540 for DQA1; 606 for DPA1; and some 450 for DPB1. About five DR-DQ haplotypes were treated as single units for association and clustering because of strong linkage in the cohort. Among about 400 genotyped donors of the cohort, an average of around 250,000 unique TCR beta nucleotide sequences was sequenced per donor, of which about 18% were non-productive. Results the study describes overall, beyond this receptor: Strong co-occurrence of HLA alleles, especially DR and DQ, made assigning TCR associations to individual alleles difficult. The 87-base-pair reads could not distinguish some IMGT-functional V segments, including TRBV6-2 and TRBV6-3, so those segments were excluded. While some public TCRs were present in many individuals, most TCR sequences turned up only very rarely across donors. According to a later analysis, TCR association rates differed among HLA loci, with DRB1 alleles showing the most associated TCRs and HLA-C alleles showing the fewest. Sequencing depth was assumed to be roughly uniform across donors in the presence/absence analyses, though that assumption may not hold. Compared with the roughly 600-donor mean, donors in an Asian-associated ancestry cluster had fewer N-insertions in productive TCRs, according to a later genetic analysis. In an earlier analysis of 587 of the donors, most TCR beta V segments appeared in productive rearrangements about 87% or about 30% of the time, broadly matching IMGT annotations. Only TCR beta chains were sequenced in this cohort, and the absence of alpha or paired-chain data limited detectable features. According to a later analysis, most CMV-associated TCR beta chains appeared to be HLA-restricted, and the HLA associations seemed to be driven largely by CMV exposure. It was suggested by the authors that the approach could potentially be generalized to other disease states and immunological phenotypes. A further reported finding was that TCR beta sequences accurately predicted the HLA-A and HLA-B alleles for most subjects in the first cohort. A later genetic analysis associated a missense DCLRE1C variant with V-gene and J-gene trimming of TCR beta chains, and an independent cohort replicated the association. Some 15 rarely observed V segments, including chromosome 9 orphons, were excluded from the earlier analysis of just under 600 of the donors because counts were too low. The study listed 150 to 200 TCR beta chains as associated with cytomegalovirus. In vitro tests confirmed that a few of the cytomegalovirus-associated TCR beta chains recognize cytomegalovirus antigens. In a later analysis, several top co-occurrence clusters were reported to appear linked to parvovirus B19, influenza, CMV and Epstein-Barr virus. HLA typing was unavailable for some donors at each locus, so association tests used only the typed subset. Compared with equally common non-associated chains, HLA-associated TCR beta chains in a later analysis were more clonally expanded and had lower generation probabilities. Linkage disequilibrium might explain the correlated functional status among segregating V segments, but an unknown experimental factor could not be excluded. A later analysis associated about 17,000 TCR beta sequences with specific HLA alleles at a false discovery rate of 0.05. The classifier was reported to diagnose cytomegalovirus status with high specificity and sensitivity in both the original cohort and the validation cohort. Immune exposure information for the cohort was limited to CMV serostatus. A cluster of highly shared sequence variants was judged likely to be a technical artifact of the sequencing pipeline.

On this clone itself: Which antigen it targets is not known. Base-call qualities are not available, and no considerably larger clone is one nucleotide away.

Reading the germline V gene gives CDR1 SGHTS and CDR2 YDEGEE. The CDR3 covers 14 residues, taking in both the cysteine and the phenylalanine. Just the 42-base CDR3 DNA is kept, in frame starting at base 1. V sheds 4 bases and J sheds 3 bases, leaving 13 bases between their ends. In total, just over 650 healthy bone marrow donors made up the cohort. Cohort members were all nominally healthy when sampled, although unrecorded immune exposures were likely present. The donor was CMV seronegative and belonged to the group of 350 or so seronegative cohort members. A peripheral blood sample was collected from each donor, and TCR beta sequencing was performed on peripheral blood mononuclear cells. Genomic DNA was extracted from the blood cell samples with the Qiagen DNeasy Blood Extraction Kit. To prepare the library, the immunoSEQ multiplex PCR assay was applied. For the multiplex PCR, a mixture combining 60 forward primers for TCR Vbeta segments and 13 reverse primers for TCR Jbeta segments was used. The CDR3 region of rearranged TCR beta genes was amplified from genomic DNA by a multiplex PCR assay. The Illumina HiSeq System was used to sequence the amplified TCR beta libraries as 87-base-pair reads. The study's processing was this. Across the 700 or so repertoires, a later analysis counted some 81 million unique TCR beta chains, around 11 million of which were shared by at least two donors. Raw reads were error-corrected and collapsed into unique sequences with a nearest-neighbor algorithm that merged closely related sequences to remove PCR and sequencing errors. Alignment of CDR3 sequences to IMGT reference sequences was used to assign V, D and J gene segments. For a sequence to be retained, a match of at least six nucleotides to both a V gene segment and a J gene segment was required. Rearrangements were called productive when the CDR3 lacked stop codons and stayed in frame with V and J; all others were non-productive. CDR3 was defined according to IMGT convention as the region running from the second conserved V-encoded cysteine to the conserved J-encoded phenylalanine. In an earlier analysis of approximately 590 of the donors, sequences lacking an unambiguous match to a single V gene segment were excluded. An earlier analysis of around 600 of the donors classified V segments as functional when productive rearrangements were above 56.7% and as segregating when the standard deviation between donors was above 5%. A statistical classification framework was built to diagnose cytomegalovirus status from the catalog of TCR beta chain sequences. In a later analysis, V and J genes were assigned by comparing TCR nucleotide sequences against IMGT/GENE-DB human TR gene sequences. In a later analysis, CDR3 sequences and most-parsimonious VDJ recombination scenarios were assigned using the TCRdist pipeline. In a later analysis, each TCR beta chain was defined by its CDR3 amino acid sequence together with its V-gene family, and reads lacking a unique V-gene family were excluded. In a later analysis, 450 to 600 highly shared, low-generation-probability nucleotide sequences were removed to address suspected cross-contamination and a sequencing artifact. In a later analysis, a clonal expansion index for each public chain was calculated from normalized within-repertoire ranks of inferred template counts. Generation probabilities in a later analysis came from a VDJ recombination model fitted to out-of-frame rearrangements, and those results were checked against IGoR. In a later analysis, TCR-TCR, TCR-HLA and TCR-CMV co-occurrence was scored with hypergeometric tests, and a repertoire-size bias correction was applied to TCR pairs. A later analysis estimated false discovery rates by permuting HLA or CMV assignments 20 times. In a later analysis, co-occurring TCRs were grouped with DBSCAN, and TCRdist sequence similarity was added when clustering was performed within HLA-allele-positive subsets. For co-occurrence clustering, repertoires with fewer than 30,000 or more than 120,000 public chains were excluded, along with roughly 5 repertoires with anomalous nucleotide sharing. TCRdb provides this immuneACCESS table in a form limited to in-frame rearrangements. Some clones are lacking; in checked studies, under half of them reflect an unresolved V gene, and why the rest are absent is not known. Clonal size and the V and J genes are those of that table, whereas D and trimming came from the DNA. The sample table contains around 100,000 clones; only one count was recorded for approximately 60% of them. The ten most abundant clones make up 2.2% of the sample.

Sequencing was carried out using PBMCs. The origin of this receptor is a woman aged 25-40 years in good health and CMV-seronegative. Recombination connected TRBV5-8 to TRBJ2-5; the D segment could be TRBD1, given 6 matching bases. This receptor has the CDR3 CASSRGQPKETQYF. Read as DNA, the sequence is TGTGCCAGCAGCAGGGGACAACCAAAAGAGACCCAGTACTTC.